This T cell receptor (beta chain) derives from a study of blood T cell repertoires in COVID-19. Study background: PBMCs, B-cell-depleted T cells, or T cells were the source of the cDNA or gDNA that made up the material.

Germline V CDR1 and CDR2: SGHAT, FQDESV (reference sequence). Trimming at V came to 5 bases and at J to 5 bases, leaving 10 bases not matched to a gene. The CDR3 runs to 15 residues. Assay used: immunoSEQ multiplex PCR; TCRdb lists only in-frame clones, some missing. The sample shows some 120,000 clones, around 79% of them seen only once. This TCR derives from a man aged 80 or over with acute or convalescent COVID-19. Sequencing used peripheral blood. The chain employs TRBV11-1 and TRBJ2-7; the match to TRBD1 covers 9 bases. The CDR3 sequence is CASSRRQGGIDEQYF. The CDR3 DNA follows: TGTGCCAGCAGCCGGAGACAGGGGGGAATCGACGAGCAGTACTTC.